Listed here is a single T cell receptor beta chain. Its matching antigen is unknown. Trimming pared 7 bases from V and 2 bases from J, leaving 11 bases between. Germline CDR1 and CDR2: MDHEN and SYDVKM. This CDR3 contains 14 residues. This record belongs to a study of shared clonotypes between healthy human individuals. Samples underwent the assay at deep level. Profiling relied on immunoSEQ multiplex PCR, and the TCRdb table lists in-frame clones only, not all of them. Of about 1.4 million clones in the sample, approximately 96% were seen once. The study's findings and limits: Generally, estimated richness proved larger in naive subsets than it did in memory subsets.

The sequence derives from a man in his thirties or forties in good health. Sequencing input: naive CD4+ T cells sorted from blood. As for subset: CD45RA+ positively selected. J is TRBJ1-4 and V is TRBV28; no firm D call. CDR3: CASTKPSTNEKLFF. Here the CDR3 DNA reads TGTGCCAGCACCAAGCCGTCGACTAATGAAAAACTGTTTTTT.